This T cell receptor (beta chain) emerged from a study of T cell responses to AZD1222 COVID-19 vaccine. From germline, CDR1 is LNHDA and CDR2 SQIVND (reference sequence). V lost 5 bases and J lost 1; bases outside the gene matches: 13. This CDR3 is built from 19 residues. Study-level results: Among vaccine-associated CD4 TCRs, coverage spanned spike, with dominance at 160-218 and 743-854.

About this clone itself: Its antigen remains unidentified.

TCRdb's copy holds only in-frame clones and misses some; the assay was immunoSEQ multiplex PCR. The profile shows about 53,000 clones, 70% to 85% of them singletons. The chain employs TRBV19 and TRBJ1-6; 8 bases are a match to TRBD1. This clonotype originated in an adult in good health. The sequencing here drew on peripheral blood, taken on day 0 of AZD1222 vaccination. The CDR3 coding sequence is TGTGCCAGTAGTCCTCGACAGGGGTCACGAGCATCCTATAATTCACCCCTCCACTTT. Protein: CASSPRQGSRASYNSPLHF.